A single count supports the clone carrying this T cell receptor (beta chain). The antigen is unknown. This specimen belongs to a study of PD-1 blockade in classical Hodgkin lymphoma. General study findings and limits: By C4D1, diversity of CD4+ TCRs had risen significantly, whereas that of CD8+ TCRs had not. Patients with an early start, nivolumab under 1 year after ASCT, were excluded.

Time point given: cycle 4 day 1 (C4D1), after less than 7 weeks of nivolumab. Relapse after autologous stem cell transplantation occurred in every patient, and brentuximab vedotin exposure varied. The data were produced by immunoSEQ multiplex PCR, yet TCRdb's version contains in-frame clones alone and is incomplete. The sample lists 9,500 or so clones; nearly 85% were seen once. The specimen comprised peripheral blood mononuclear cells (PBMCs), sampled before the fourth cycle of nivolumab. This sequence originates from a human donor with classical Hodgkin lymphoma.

CDR3 region: CASSEAAPGWTVNTEAFF. The CDR3 DNA is TGTGCCAGCAGTGAAGCGGCCCCGGGCTGGACAGTAAACACTGAAGCTTTCTTT. The chain combines TRBV6-1 with TRBJ1-1, with a possible D match to TRBD1 (6 bases). The ends were cut back, 0 bases at V and 2 bases at J, with 19 bases in the middle. Germline V gene lookup returns CDR1 MNHNS and CDR2 SASEGT. The CDR3 extends over 18 amino acids.